A selection of T cell receptor beta chains follows, all from one sample in a study of long-term antiretroviral therapy in people with HIV. TCRdb keeps only in-frame clones here, not all; method: immunoSEQ multiplex PCR. The sample shows under 20,000 clones, approximately 80% of them seen only once. The specimen comprised unsorted PBMCs, sampled more than 3.1 years after starting antiretroviral therapy. These TCRs come from a woman aged 40 to 49 with HIV. Both conserved end residues are part of each CDR3. A D gene is named only where the DNA matches it firmly. A clone size is listed for some rows: how often the clone was seen (once, few, many), or a class if it is expanded.

abundance	v_gene	d_gene	j_gene	CDR3nt	CDR3aa
once	TRBV5-4	TRBD1	TRBJ2-5	TGTGCCAGCAGCTACCGGGACAGACAAGAGACCCAGTACTTC	CASSYRDRQETQYF
.	TRBV29-1	TRBD1	TRBJ2-1	TGCAGCGTTTATCTACAGGGGCCCCCCGTGGAGTTCTTC	CSVYLQGPPVEFF
.	TRBV5-6	.	TRBJ2-5	TGTGCCAGCAGCTTGGCTGGGACGATAGAGACCCAGTACTTC	CASSLAGTIETQYF
.	TRBV6-6	TRBD1	TRBJ1-2	TGTGCCAGCAGTTACTCTGGGGCAGGGGGGCTCGGCTACACCTTC	CASSYSGAGGLGYTF
medium-sized	TRBV7-9	.	TRBJ1-6	TGTGCCAGCAGCTCGCATGACCTCGACGGCGTGGCCTCACCCCTCCACTTT	CASSSHDLDGVASPLHF
.	TRBV4-1	TRBD1	TRBJ1-1	TGCGCCAGCAGCCAAGATAGGGACAGCCTCAACACTGAAGCTTTCTTT	CASSQDRDSLNTEAFF
.	TRBV10-3	TRBD1	TRBJ1-2	TGTGCCATCAACACAGGGGGCGCCGACTATGGCTACACCTTC	CAINTGGADYGYTF
.	TRBV6-5	TRBD1	TRBJ2-3	TGTGCCAGCAGTTTCTCGACAGGGCTTACAGATACGCAGTATTTT	CASSFSTGLTDTQYF
.	TRBV2	.	TRBJ1-5	TGTGCCAGCGTGGGGGGCTTAAGGGGGAATCAGCCCCAGCATTTT	CASVGGLRGNQPQHF
.	TRBV6-6	.	TRBJ2-5	TGTGCCAGCACCTCGGGGGAGACCCAGTACTTC	CASTSGETQYF
.	TRBV30	.	TRBJ1-2	TGTGCCTGGAGTGCTATCCCGGGGGAAGGCTACACCTTC	CAWSAIPGEGYTF
few	TRBV27	.	TRBJ2-7	TGTGCCAGCAGTCTCCAGCCGGGACCGACTTCCTACGAGCAGTACTTC	CASSLQPGPTSYEQYF
.	TRBV30	.	TRBJ1-2	TGTGCCTGGGAATTGGGGGGTGGCTACACCTTC	CAWELGGGYTF
.	TRBV5-1	.	TRBJ2-2	TGCGCCAGCAGCTCCGGCCCTAGCGTCTCCGGGGAGCTGTTTTTT	CASSSGPSVSGELFF
.	TRBV11-2	TRBD1	TRBJ1-1	TGTGCCAGCAGCGTCCGGGACAGTATTCCTGAAGCTTTCTTT	CASSVRDSIPEAFF
.	TRBV5-1	.	TRBJ1-4	TGCGCCAGCAGCCCCCAAGGCGGTGGGGCTGGCGGCGAAAAACTGTTTTTT	CASSPQGGGAGGEKLFF
.	TRBV5-4	.	TRBJ1-1	TGTGCCAGCAGCTTTAAGATCGGGGGGAAGAACACTGAAGCTTTCTTT	CASSFKIGGKNTEAFF
.	TRBV7-9	.	TRBJ2-5	TGTGCCAGCAGCCCCCGTTGGGGGGGGGCCAAAGAGACCCAGTACTTC	CASSPRWGGAKETQYF
few	TRBV2	TRBD1	TRBJ2-7	TGTGCCAGCAGTGGACAGGGTGCTGACGAGCAGTACTTC	CASSGQGADEQYF
.	TRBV10-2	.	TRBJ1-3	TGCGCCAGCAGTGACCCGACAGGTTCGGGAAACACCATATATTTT	CASSDPTGSGNTIYF
.	TRBV7-2	TRBD2	TRBJ2-1	TGTGCCAGCAGCAAGTTAGCGGGGGGCCCCGTCTCCTACAATGAGCAGTTCTTC	CASSKLAGGPVSYNEQFF
.	TRBV5-1	TRBD1	TRBJ1-2	TGCGCCAGCAGCATTGGACAGGGAGACAACTATGGCTACACCTTC	CASSIGQGDNYGYTF
once	TRBV19	.	TRBJ1-1	TGTGCCAGTAGTAGATTGACTAACACTGAAGCTTTCTTT	CASSRLTNTEAFF
.	TRBV4-1	TRBD2	TRBJ2-1	TGCGCCAGCAGCCCCCTCGTAGCGGGGGCCCCGGTTGATAAGTTCTTC	CASSPLVAGAPVDKFF
.	TRBV11-2	TRBD2	TRBJ2-2	TGTGCCAGCAGCTATAGGACTAGCGGGGGGTCGAACACCGGGGAGCTGTTTTTT	CASSYRTSGGSNTGELFF
.	TRBV27	TRBD1	TRBJ2-7	TGTGCCAGCAGTAGAGGGACAGCCACCCTAAGCTCCTACGAGCAGTACTTC	CASSRGTATLSSYEQYF
.	TRBV6-1	TRBD2	TRBJ2-1	TGTGCCAGCAGTGAGTCGGCGGGGGGGCCCCCCTACAATGAGCAGTTCTTC	CASSESAGGPPYNEQFF
.	TRBV6-6	.	TRBJ2-2	TGTGCCAGCAGAGCCCGGAGGGGGCAGCAGGACGGGGAGCTGTTTTTT	CASRARRGQQDGELFF
.	TRBV19	.	TRBJ1-2	TGTGCCAGTAGTCGACAGAACTATGGCTACACCTTC	CASSRQNYGYTF
.	TRBV18	.	TRBJ1-4	TGTGCCAGCTCACCAAGCACGCCTCTGGAAAAACTGTTTTTT	CASSPSTPLEKLFF
.	TRBV7-2	TRBD1	TRBJ1-1	TGTGCCAGCAGCTTAGTCGGCACAGGGGACACTGAAGCTTTCTTT	CASSLVGTGDTEAFF
.	TRBV11-3	.	TRBJ2-5	TGTGCCAGCAGCGGTGGGGCGGGGCGACAAGAGACCCAGTACTTC	CASSGGAGRQETQYF
.	TRBV6-1	.	TRBJ1-5	TGTGCCAGCAGTCCAGGGGTTTGGCAGCCCCAGCATTTT	CASSPGVWQPQHF
.	TRBV7-2	TRBD1	TRBJ1-2	TGTGCCAGCAGCTTTTATCCCGGGGGACAGCAGTATGGCTACACCTTC	CASSFYPGGQQYGYTF
.	TRBV4-2	TRBD1	TRBJ1-1	TGTGCCAGCAGCCAAGGGACAGGGAGGGGTTCTACGAACACTGAAGCTTTCTTT	CASSQGTGRGSTNTEAFF